Listed below are T cell receptor beta chains from one sample, sequenced in a study of blood T cell repertoires in COVID-19. Sequencing was performed with immunoSEQ multiplex PCR; in TCRdb, only in-frame clones are kept and a portion is missing. This sample yields more than 300,000 clones, of which over 70% are seen a single time; about 6.9% belongs to the top ten. The sequencing input was peripheral blood. The source is a woman in her 50s with COVID-19, enrolled during active disease. The CDR3 runs from the conserved cysteine through the conserved F or W. D genes are given only for firm matches. Size values are once, few and many counts, or a class for expanded clones, and some rows have none.

few,-,TRBV5-4,TRBJ1-1,TGTGCCAGCAGCTTGGCGGGGTTCGTTGCTGAAGCTTTCTTT,CASSLAGFVAEAFF
-,-,TRBV29-1,TRBJ2-3,TGCAGCGTTGAAGATTGGGGAGGACAGGCCACAGATACGCAGTATTTT,CSVEDWGGQATDTQYF
-,-,TRBV5-1,TRBJ1-3,TGCGCCAGCAGCTTGGCTGCGGCTGGAAACACCATATATTTT,CASSLAAAGNTIYF
-,-,TRBV11-3,TRBJ2-4,TGTGCCAGCAGCTTAACCTCCCGAGACATTCAGTACTTC,CASSLTSRDIQYF
-,-,TRBV19,TRBJ1-1,TGTGCCAGTATAAAGTCGGGCACTGAAGCTTTCTTT,CASIKSGTEAFF
-,-,TRBV7-2,TRBJ1-6,TGTGCCAGCAGCTTAGATCTTTTGCGGCAACGGAGAGGTTCACCCCTCCACTTT,CASSLDLLRQRRGSPLHF
-,-,TRBV11-3,TRBJ2-7,TGTGCCAGCAGCCCTAAGCGGCTGTCCTACGAGCAGTACTTC,CASSPKRLSYEQYF
-,-,TRBV11-2,TRBJ1-2,TGTGCCAGCAGCCTTGGACAGGGCTACACCTTC,CASSLGQGYTF
-,TRBD2,TRBV5-4,TRBJ2-7,TGTGCCAGCAGCTTGGATACTAGCGCCTCCTACGAGCAGTACTTC,CASSLDTSASYEQYF
-,-,TRBV5-6,TRBJ2-1,TGTGCCAGCAGCCCGACTAGTTTCAATGAGCAGTTCTTC,CASSPTSFNEQFF
-,TRBD1,TRBV2,TRBJ1-2,TGTGCCAGCAGTGCTGACAGGGCTGGCTACACCTTC,CASSADRAGYTF
-,TRBD1,TRBV29-1,TRBJ1-5,TGCAGCGTTATACAGGGGAATCAGCCCCAGCATTTT,CSVIQGNQPQHF
-,-,TRBV24-1,TRBJ2-1,TGTGCCACCAGTGGCCCCGGGAGGGGGCTCTACAATGAGCAGTTCTTC,CATSGPGRGLYNEQFF
-,TRBD1,TRBV5-6,TRBJ2-1,TGTGCCAGCAGCGGAAGAAAGACAGGGTGGAGTGCGGGTGAGCAGTTCTTC,CASSGRKTGWSAGEQFF
-,TRBD1,TRBV15,TRBJ2-2,TGTGCCACCAGCGTAGGACAGGTCCCCGGGGAGCTGTTTTTT,CATSVGQVPGELFF
once,TRBD2,TRBV18,TRBJ2-7,TGTGCCAGCTCACCACACCCTAGCGGGAGTGGCGAGCAGTACTTC,CASSPHPSGSGEQYF
-,-,TRBV6-2/TRBV6-3,TRBJ1-1,TGTGCCAGCAGTTACAGGTTTCCGGGATTTACTGAAGCTTTCTTT,CASSYRFPGFTEAFF
-,-,TRBV5-1,TRBJ2-5,TGCGCCAGCAGCTCGGGACTGAGAGAGACCCAGTACTTC,CASSSGLRETQYF
once,TRBD2,TRBV5-1,TRBJ2-5,TGCGCCAGCAGCTGGGGGACTAGCGGGAGGCAATCTCAAGAGACCCAGTACTTC,CASSWGTSGRQSQETQYF
-,-,TRBV29-1,TRBJ1-2,TGCAGCGTTGAAGACAGGATGAACTATGGCTACACCTTC,CSVEDRMNYGYTF
few,-,TRBV11-2,TRBJ1-5,TGTGCCAGCAGCTTAGATCCAGGGAGCAATCAGCCCCAGCATTTT,CASSLDPGSNQPQHF
-,TRBD1,TRBV3-1/TRBV3-2,TRBJ1-1,TGTGCCAGCAGCCAAGTCCTCGGACAGGTATCGGACACTGAAGCTTTCTTT,CASSQVLGQVSDTEAFF
once,-,TRBV7-9,TRBJ1-2,TGTGCCAGCAGCTTAGGGGTGGGGCAGGGAAACTATGGCTACACCTTC,CASSLGVGQGNYGYTF
-,-,TRBV18,TRBJ2-2,TGTGCCAGCTCCCCCGCCAGGGATCACGGGGAGCTGTTTTTT,CASSPARDHGELFF
-,-,TRBV12-3/TRBV12-4,TRBJ1-1,TGTGCCAGCAGCTCGAACACTGAAGCTTTCTTT,CASSSNTEAFF
-,TRBD2,TRBV7-6,TRBJ2-3,TGTGCCAGCAGCGTTAGCGGGGCTAGCACAGATACGCAGTATTTT,CASSVSGASTDTQYF
-,TRBD1,TRBV30,TRBJ2-7,TGTGCCTGGACTAGGGACAGGGACTACGAGCAGTACTTC,CAWTRDRDYEQYF
-,TRBD2,TRBV30,TRBJ2-7,TGTGCCTGGAGTGTACTTCGGGCGACTAGCGGAGGCGTGATTGACTACGAGCAGTACTTC,CAWSVLRATSGGVIDYEQYF
-,-,TRBV9,TRBJ2-1,TGTGCCAGCAGCACGACTTCTTCCCCAAACAATGAGCAGTTCTTC,CASSTTSSPNNEQFF
-,TRBD1,TRBV30,TRBJ1-1,TGTGCCTGGAACCGAGCAGGGGGAGCTTTCTTT,CAWNRAGGAFF
-,TRBD1,TRBV25-1,TRBJ1-5,TGTGCCAGCCAGGACAGGGTTAGCAATCAGCCCCAGCATTTT,CASQDRVSNQPQHF
once,-,TRBV6-6,TRBJ1-2,TGTGCCAGTCATCAAAAGGGGATACACACCTTC,CASHQKGIHTF
-,TRBD1,TRBV7-8,TRBJ1-6,TGTGCCAGCAGCTTAGGACCGGGACAGGGGGCTAGGGCGGCGAATTCACCCCTCCACTTT,CASSLGPGQGARAANSPLHF
-,TRBD2,TRBV7-7,TRBJ2-1,TGTGCTAGCAGCTACGGACTAGCGGGAGCTTATGACAATGAGCAGTTCTTC,CASSYGLAGAYDNEQFF
-,-,TRBV5-4,TRBJ1-6,TGTGCCAGCAGCTTGTTAGTGACCTATAATTCACCCCTCCACTTT,CASSLLVTYNSPLHF
-,TRBD1,TRBV6-5,TRBJ2-7,TGTGCCAGCAGTATCGGACAGGGATCCCCCTACGAGCAGTACTTC,CASSIGQGSPYEQYF
-,-,TRBV27,TRBJ2-1,TGTGCCAGCAGGGGAGCGGTCAGCTCCTACAATGAGCAGTTCTTC,CASRGAVSSYNEQFF
-,-,TRBV19,TRBJ1-1,TGTGCCAGTAAGGACAGCAATGAAGCTTTCTTT,CASKDSNEAFF
-,TRBD2,TRBV19,TRBJ2-1,TGTGCCAGTAGTATTCGCGGGAGTCCTTACAATGAGCAGTTCTTC,CASSIRGSPYNEQFF
-,TRBD2,TRBV7-9,TRBJ2-1,TGTGCCAGCAGCTTCGGACTAGCTGCGTCCTACAATGAGCAGTTCTTC,CASSFGLAASYNEQFF
-,-,TRBV19,TRBJ1-1,TGTGCCAGTACCCCTAGGACAGCAACTGAAGCTTTCTTT,CASTPRTATEAFF
-,-,TRBV9,TRBJ2-3,TGTGCCAGCAGCGTAGGCTTTGGCGGGCCTAGCACAGATACGCAGTATTTT,CASSVGFGGPSTDTQYF
-,-,TRBV30,TRBJ2-1,TGTGCCTGGAGTGTATCGGGTGAGCAGTTCTTC,CAWSVSGEQFF
-,TRBD1,TRBV30,TRBJ1-3,TGTGCCTGGAAAATTGGTACCGGGACAGCTGGAAACACCATATATTTT,CAWKIGTGTAGNTIYF
-,TRBD1,TRBV7-2,TRBJ1-1,TGTGCCAGCAGCTTACAAGGGGGCATGAACACTGAAGCTTTCTTT,CASSLQGGMNTEAFF
-,-,TRBV9,TRBJ2-7,TGTGCCAGCAGCGCAGGGTACGAGCAGTACTTC,CASSAGYEQYF
-,-,TRBV3-1/TRBV3-2,TRBJ1-3,TGTGCCAGCAGCCATAGTGCTCGCTCTGGAAACACCATATATTTT,CASSHSARSGNTIYF
-,-,TRBV5-1,TRBJ2-1,TGCGCCAGCAGCTTGGAAATTCGATCGAGGAATGAGCAGTTCTTC,CASSLEIRSRNEQFF
-,TRBD2,TRBV30,TRBJ2-7,TGTGCCTGGAGCTTAGCGGGAGGGCCTCTCTACGAGCAGTACTTC,CAWSLAGGPLYEQYF
-,TRBD1,TRBV30,TRBJ2-6,TGTGCCTGCTTCCCGGGACAGGGGTTATTTTCCGGGGCCAACGTCCTGACTTTC,CACFPGQGLFSGANVLTF
-,-,TRBV7-8,TRBJ2-1,TGTGCCAGCAGCTTAGTACGGGTCGGGGAGCAGTTCTTC,CASSLVRVGEQFF
-,TRBD1,TRBV30,TRBJ1-1,TGTGCCTGGGATACGGGACAGGGTAACACTGAAGCTTTCTTT,CAWDTGQGNTEAFF